This TCR beta chain appears in the sequencing data of a study of T cell changes during pregnancy in multiple sclerosis. TCRdb keeps only in-frame clones here, not all; method: immunoSEQ multiplex PCR. The sample carries roughly 27,000 clones, 70% to 90% recorded once. This CDR3 has 11 amino acids. Trimming removed 6 bases from V and 3 bases from J, with 6 bases in between. Germline assignment: CDR1 SNHLY and CDR2 FYNNEI. The TCR sequence derives from a female donor with multiple sclerosis, enrolled in a pregnancy study. The sequences come from CD8+ T cells from peripheral blood mononuclear cells, collected after pregnancy. The genes are TRBV2 and TRBJ2-7; D remains ambiguous. The CDR3: CASRFIYEQYF. The CDR3 DNA reads as TGTGCCAGCAGGTTTATCTACGAGCAGTACTTC.